This T cell receptor (beta chain) was profiled in a study of regulatory T cells in long-lasting Graves disease. This clonotype was observed a single time. Its antigen is undetermined. According to the study, TCR beta libraries were built with iRepertoire HTBI primers and CDR3-region Arm-PCR. TCRdb analysed the multiplex PCR reads with MiXCR anew, one entry per CDR3 protein. The sample holds 350,000 to 450,000 distinct CDR3 sequences, approximately 15% seen once. The junction had 6 bases not matched to a gene; V was cut back by 4 bases and J by 4 bases. The germline gives CDR1 SEHNR, CDR2 FQNEAQ (reference sequence). CDR3 length: 14 residues. Study-level findings and limits: Comparison showed that persistent patients shared more public clonotypes (roughly 2,500) than new patients (around 1,000). Persistent Graves' patients had lower TCR diversity than newly diagnosed ones. Persistent cases favored TRBV28, TRBJ1-2 and TRBJ2-5.

This sample's time point: newly diagnosed GD, antithyroid drugs for less than 3 months. Researchers made the TCR library from RNA that was extracted from PBMCs. Investigators report Graves' disease was diagnosed under American Thyroid Association guidelines. This same sample was also taken into another study, of T cells in Graves' hyperthyroidism and ophthalmopathy.

The input for sequencing was peripheral blood mononuclear cells (PBMCs), taken at new diagnosis, from a patient treated with antithyroid drugs. This clonotype was sampled from a man aged 35 to 55 with Graves disease. The gene calls are TRBV7-9 and TRBJ2-7, with 8 bases matching TRBD1. The CDR3, as DNA: TGTGCCAGCAGCTCGTCCCGGGACAGGTACGAGCAGTACTTC. It specifies CASSSSRDRYEQYF. Looking up the rest from reference TRBV7-9 and TRBJ2-7 gives the full variable domain: DTGVSQNPRHKITKRGQNVTFRCDPISEHNRLYWYRQTLGQGPEFLTYFQNEAQLEKSRLLSDRFSAERPKGSFSTLEIQRTEQGDSAMYLCASSSSRDRYEQYFGPGTRLTVT.